The 26 T cell receptor beta chains below all came from one sample that was sequenced in a study of memory CD4+ T cells and cytomegalovirus serostatus. Single viable CD3+CD4+CD8-CD45RO+ cells were sorted as the memory CD4+ T cells. Clones were read by immunoSEQ multiplex PCR, and TCRdb kept only the in-frame ones, dropping some. The table records 25,000 to 30,000 clones, 70% to 80% of them present only once. Sequenced: memory CD4+ T cells from blood. The receptors here all came from an adult in good health and CMV-seronegative.

DNA for the CDR3: TGTGCCAGTAGGATGCGGACAGCCAATTCACCCCTCCACTTT. Translated, it gives CASRMRTANSPLHF. This rearrangement joins TRBV19 to TRBJ1-6, with a weak D call TRBD1 (6 bases). CDR3 length: 14 residues. Germline V lookup: CDR1 LNHDA, CDR2 SQIVND (reference sequence). V was pared by 6 bases and J by 7 bases, with 13 bases between.

The chain links TRBV29-1 to TRBJ1-3; no reliable D call. With 0 bases removed from V and 7 bases from J, the gap between germline ends came to 13 bases. Germline V gene data show CDR1 as SQVTM and CDR2 as ANQGSEA. The CDR3 is made up of 14 amino acids. The CDR3 coding sequence is TGCAGCGTTGAAGACAATGGCCTTGGGAACACCATATATTTT. It encodes CSVEDNGLGNTIYF.

The chain joins TRBV5-1 to TRBJ1-1; 7 bases are shared with TRBD1. Germline CDR1 and CDR2: SGHRS and YFSETQ. The CDR3 consists of 15 residues. Trimming at V came to 5 bases and at J to 5 bases, leaving 12 bases not matched to a gene. Written as DNA, the CDR3 is TGCGCCAGCAGATTCTCCGACAGGGTTGGGACTGAAGCTTTCTTT. Residues: CASRFSDRVGTEAFF.

The count of this clone is one. This chain connects TRBV28 to TRBJ2-3; the D gene is possibly TRBD1 (6 bases). V was clipped by 8 bases and J by 4 bases, with 13 bases between them. CDR1 MDHEN and CDR2 SYDVKM come from the germline V gene. The CDR3 extends over 13 amino acids. The CDR3 bases are TGTGCCAGCGAACAGGGTAGTGCAGATACGCAGTATTTT. This encodes CASEQGSADTQYF.

This clone was observed once. The chain carries TRBV18 and TRBJ2-2; D not resolved. V lost 2 bases to trimming and J lost 3 bases, with 10 bases between them. The CDR3 totals 15 residues. From germline, CDR1 is KGHSH and CDR2 LQKENI. The CDR3 DNA is TGTGCCAGCTCACCATTAAATGCCTACACCGGGGAGCTGTTTTTT. Residues: CASSPLNAYTGELFF.

This clone showed up just a few times. The chain joins TRBV21-1 to TRBJ2-3; the D call of TRBD1 is as the table states it, not checked on the DNA. TRBV21-1 is a pseudogene locus. The CDR3 totals 16 residues. DNA of the CDR3: TGTGCCAGCAGCAAAGTATGGACAGATAGCACAGATACGCAGTATTTT. Translating gives CASSKVWTDSTDTQYF.

This clone occurred a few times. This chain connects TRBV19 to TRBJ1-1; 10 bases are a match to TRBD1. Germline V gene sequence: CDR1 LNHDA, CDR2 SQIVND (reference sequence). Unmatched junction bases numbered 5, after V lost 2 bases and J lost 8 bases. The length of the CDR3 is 14 residues. The CDR3 sequence is CASSIRRDRGEAFF. DNA for the CDR3: TGTGCCAGTAGTATACGCCGGGACAGGGGAGAAGCTTTCTTT.

This sequence joins TRBV25-1 and TRBJ1-2, with a tentative D call TRBD1 (5 bases). V lost 4 bases, J lost 0 bases, and 6 bases lay in between. The CDR3 sequence is 13 residues long. Germline V gene sequence: CDR1 MGHDK, CDR2 SYGVNS. The CDR3 here is CASSVQANYGYTF. The CDR3 region has the DNA TGTGCCAGCAGTGTACAGGCTAACTATGGCTACACCTTC.

V and J are TRBV5-6 and TRBJ1-4, with TRBD1 as a possible D gene (5 bases). Between the trimmed V and J ends, which lost 6 bases and 5 bases, there was a span of 17 bases. This CDR3 is 15 amino acids long. Germline CDR1 is SGHDT and CDR2 is YYEEEE. CDR3 residues: CASTRGGGLNEKLFF. The CDR3 coding sequence is TGTGCCAGCACCCGTGGGGGGGGACTAAATGAAAAACTGTTTTTT.

This chain joins TRBV19 and TRBJ1-3; no definite D call. In germline, CDR1 is LNHDA, CDR2 SQIVND (reference sequence). The V gene lost 3 bases and the J gene lost 0 bases, with 12 bases spanning the gap. This CDR3 has 16 residues. Here the CDR3 DNA reads TGTGCCAGTAGTATTATTCGAGTGATCTCTGGAAACACCATATATTTT. It codes for CASSIIRVISGNTIYF.

This sequence joins TRBV19 and TRBJ2-3; 7 bases agree with TRBD1. The CDR3 sequence is 14 residues long. Germline CDR1 is LNHDA and CDR2 is SQIVND (reference sequence). After removal of 4 bases from V and 4 bases from J, the junction contained 5 bases not matched to a gene. CDR3: CASSTHRGSDTQYF. The DNA of the CDR3 is TGTGCCAGTAGTACCCACAGGGGATCAGATACGCAGTATTTT. The entire variable domain, with the rest obtained from reference TRBV19 and TRBJ2-3, is as follows: DGGITQSPKYLFRKEGQNVTLSCEQNLNHDAMYWYRQDPGQGLRLIYYSQIVNDFQKGDIAEGYSVSREKKESFPLTVTSAQKNPTAFYLCASSTHRGSDTQYFGPGTRLTVL.

This clone was counted a single time. The chain employs TRBV6-1 and TRBJ2-2, with TRBD2 as a possible D gene (5 bases). The CDR3 runs 15 residues. CDR1 and CDR2 (germline): MNHNS, SASEGT. The V and J ends lost 0 bases and 1 base respectively, with 6 bases between them. This CDR3 is CASSEARVNTGELFF. DNA for the CDR3: TGTGCCAGCAGTGAAGCGCGGGTGAACACCGGGGAGCTGTTTTTT.

The rearrangement uses TRBV4-3 and TRBJ2-6; D unresolved. The CDR3 loop spans 15 amino acids. The germline V and J ends were trimmed by 4 bases and 2 bases, with 9 bases remaining between them. The germline V gene has CDR1 LGHNA and CDR2 YSLEER. Written as DNA, the CDR3 is TGCGCCAGCAGCCCCGAGTGGGCTGGGGCCAACGTCCTGACTTTC. Translation gives CASSPEWAGANVLTF.

V usage is TRBV7-2 and J usage is TRBJ2-7; D perhaps matches TRBD2 (5 bases). V was pared by 3 bases and J by 4 bases, with 10 bases between. Germline lookup yields CDR1 SGHTA and CDR2 FQGNSA. The CDR3 is 13 residues long. CDR3 nucleotide sequence: TGTGCCAGCAGCTTCGGGAACGGATACGAGCAGTACTTC. This gives the protein CASSFGNGYEQYF.

This chain uses TRBV4-1 with TRBJ2-3, with TRBD2 matching over 8 bases. From germline, CDR1 is MGHRA and CDR2 YSYEKL. The CDR3 runs to 16 residues. V gave up 3 bases and J gave up 2 bases; unmatched junction bases: 7. The CDR3 coding sequence is TGCGCCAGCAGCCAGACAAGCGGGGGCCTCACAGATACGCAGTATTTT. Translated: CASSQTSGGLTDTQYF.

This clone was detected once. This chain joins TRBV11-2 and TRBJ1-1; D unclear. The V gene lost 1 base and the J gene lost 5 bases, with 11 bases spanning the gap. From germline, CDR1 is SGHAT and CDR2 FQNNGV. The CDR3 loop spans 14 amino acids. CDR3 protein: CASSLVSQRTEAFF. In DNA, the CDR3 is TGTGCCAGCAGCTTAGTAAGTCAGCGGACTGAAGCTTTCTTT.

The chain couples TRBV27 to TRBJ2-7; a possible D gene is TRBD2 (5 bases). V shed 5 bases and J shed 2 bases, with 13 bases lying between them. The CDR3 consists of 14 residues. Germline assignment: CDR1 MNHEY and CDR2 SMNVEV (reference sequence). The CDR3 sequence: CASSPRDGTYEQYF. CDR3 nucleotide sequence: TGTGCCAGCAGTCCCCGTGACGGGACCTACGAGCAGTACTTC.

This clone was found a few times. The chain uses TRBV10-3 and TRBJ1-1; D gene uncertain. Germline V lookup: CDR1 ENHRY, CDR2 SYGVKD. Deletions cut 7 bases from V and 1 base from J, with 13 bases between. This CDR3 spans 14 amino acids. The CDR3: CAITTGLGNTEAFF. DNA of the CDR3: TGTGCCATCACTACGGGCCTGGGGAACACTGAAGCTTTCTTT.

The rearrangement links TRBV6-5 to TRBJ2-3, with TRBD1 identical over 8 bases. The CDR3 length is 14 residues. Germline loops: CDR1 MNHEY, CDR2 SVGAGI. The J segment lost 5 bases and the V segment lost 5 bases, leaving 6 bases of the junction unmatched. In DNA, the CDR3 is TGTGCCAGCAGTCTCCGGACAGGGCGAGATACGCAGTATTTT. This gives the protein CASSLRTGRDTQYF.

The gene calls are TRBV5-6 and TRBJ1-2; no firm D call. This CDR3 is built from 15 residues. Germline lookup yields CDR1 SGHDT and CDR2 YYEEEE. The germline V and J ends were trimmed by 0 bases and 3 bases, with 12 bases remaining between them. CDR3 amino acids: CASSLVAGVYYGYTF. The CDR3 DNA reads as TGTGCCAGCAGCTTGGTGGCTGGGGTCTACTATGGCTACACCTTC.

The V gene is TRBV5-4, the J gene TRBJ2-1; possible D gene TRBD1, 5 bases. Germline values: CDR1 SGHNT, CDR2 YYREEE (reference sequence). The CDR3 totals 13 residues. Trimming left V 4 bases short and J 3 bases short, with 8 bases between. The CDR3 loop is CASSEDSYNEQFF. CDR3 DNA: TGTGCCAGCAGCGAAGACAGCTACAATGAGCAGTTCTTC.

This chain uses TRBV2 with TRBJ1-4, with a possible D match to TRBD1 (5 bases). The V gene lost 8 bases and the J gene lost 0 bases, with 13 bases spanning the gap. Germline V gives CDR1 SNHLY, CDR2 FYNNEI. CDR3 length: 15 residues. The CDR3 sequence: CASVTDSATNEKLFF. The CDR3 nucleotides read TGTGCCAGCGTGACAGATTCCGCAACTAATGAAAAACTGTTTTTT.

A few counts support this clone. J is TRBJ1-4 and V is TRBV4-3; unclear D gene. Looked up from germline, CDR1 is LGHNA and CDR2 is YSLEER. V lost 1 base and J lost 0, with 9 bases in between. The CDR3 covers 16 residues. The CDR3, as DNA: TGCGCCAGCAGCCAAGCCCCGGGTACAACTAATGAAAAACTGTTTTTT. This codes for CASSQAPGTTNEKLFF.

This clone has more than one count but fewer than ten. The genes are TRBV5-5 and TRBJ1-5; a possible D gene is TRBD1 (6 bases). CDR3 length: 16 amino acids. CDR1 is SGHKS and CDR2 is YYEKEE in the germline V gene (reference sequence). The germline V and J ends were trimmed by 2 bases and 0 bases, with 12 bases remaining between them. CDR3 coding DNA: TGTGCCAGCAGCTTACTAATGGACAGTAGCAATCAGCCCCAGCATTTT. Translation: CASSLLMDSSNQPQHF.

The chain is built from TRBV4-2 and TRBJ2-5; tentatively, D is TRBD1 (5 bases). CDR1 is LGHNA and CDR2 is YNFKEQ in the germline V gene. The V end lost 0 bases, the J end lost 1 base, and 15 bases lay between the germline ends. There are 17 residues in the CDR3. CDR3 sequence: CASSQDLRGTGQETQYF. The DNA of the CDR3 is TGTGCCAGCAGCCAAGATTTGAGAGGAACAGGCCAAGAGACCCAGTACTTC.

J is TRBJ2-7 and V is TRBV6-1; D is unclear. V lost 0 bases to trimming and J lost 3 bases, with 9 bases between them. The CDR3 length is 14 residues. The V gene's germline CDR1 is MNHNS and CDR2 SASEGT. The CDR3 spells CASSEAAQDYEQYF. DNA for the CDR3: TGTGCCAGCAGTGAAGCAGCGCAGGACTACGAGCAGTACTTC.